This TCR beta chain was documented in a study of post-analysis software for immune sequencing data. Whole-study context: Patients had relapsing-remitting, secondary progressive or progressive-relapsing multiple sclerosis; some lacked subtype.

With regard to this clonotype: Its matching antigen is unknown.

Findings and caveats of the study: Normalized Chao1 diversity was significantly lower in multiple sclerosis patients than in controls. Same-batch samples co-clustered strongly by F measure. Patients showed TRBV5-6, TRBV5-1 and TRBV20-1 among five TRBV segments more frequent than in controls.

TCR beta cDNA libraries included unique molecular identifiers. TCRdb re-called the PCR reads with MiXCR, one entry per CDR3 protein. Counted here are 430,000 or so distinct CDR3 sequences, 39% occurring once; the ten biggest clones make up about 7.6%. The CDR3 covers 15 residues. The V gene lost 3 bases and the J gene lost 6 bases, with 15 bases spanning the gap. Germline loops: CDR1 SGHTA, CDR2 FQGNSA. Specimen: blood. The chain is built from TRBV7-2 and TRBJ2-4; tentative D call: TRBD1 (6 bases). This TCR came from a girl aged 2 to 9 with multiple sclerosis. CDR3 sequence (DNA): TGTGCCAGCAGCTTGCTACAGGGAACGGGAAACATTCAGTACTTC. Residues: CASSLLQGTGNIQYF. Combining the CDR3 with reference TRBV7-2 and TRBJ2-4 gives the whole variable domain GAGVSQSPSNKVTEKGKDVELRCDPISGHTALYWYRQSLGQGLEFLIYFQGNSAPDKSGLPSDRFSAERTGGSVSTLTIQRTQQEDSAVYLCASSLLQGTGNIQYFGAGTRLSVL.